The 10 T cell receptor beta chains presented below share a single source sample, sequenced in a study of shared clonotypes between healthy human individuals. The table came from immunoSEQ multiplex PCR; TCRdb's copy has only in-frame clones and leaves some out. The table includes over a million clones, approximately 78% detected once. The specimen sequenced was memory CD4+ T cells from PBMCs. Sample subset: CD45RA-negative fraction. The origin of the receptors is a young man in good health. Some clones in this sample may be carry-over from other donors' samples.

This chain links TRBV6-7 with TRBJ2-5; D not certain. TRBV6-7 is annotated as an ORF whose role is uncertain. This CDR3 spans 14 amino acids. Trimming pared 5 bases from V and 9 bases from J, leaving 19 bases between. CDR3 loop: CASSQPSFTGPQYF. The DNA of the CDR3 is TGTGCCAGCAGTCAGCCCTCCTTCACGGGCCCCCAGTACTTC.

This chain uses TRBV28 with TRBJ2-6; D might be TRBD2 (5 bases). This CDR3 has 18 residues. V lost 4 bases and J 0 bases, leaving 16 bases between the germline ends. Germline V CDR1 and CDR2: MDHEN, SYDVKM. In nucleotides, the CDR3 is TGTGCCAGCAGTTCGTGGACTGCAGACTACTCTGGGGCCAACGTCCTGACTTTC. This sequence encodes CASSSWTADYSGANVLTF.

The rearrangement links TRBV10-3 to TRBJ2-1; D is unclear. The CDR3 is 16 amino acids. With 2 bases removed from V and 2 bases from J, the gap between germline ends came to 13 bases. Germline assignment: CDR1 ENHRY and CDR2 SYGVKD. CDR3 sequence reads: CAISENAPLTYNEQFF. The CDR3 bases are TGTGCCATCAGTGAGAATGCACCCCTAACCTACAATGAGCAGTTCTTC.

The chain couples TRBV19 to TRBJ1-5, with D unresolved. CDR1 and CDR2 from the germline V gene are LNHDA and SQIVND (reference sequence). CDR3 length: 13 residues. Trimming cost V 3 bases and J 7 bases, with 10 bases left between them. In DNA form, the CDR3 reads TGTGCCAGTAGTATGGGAGTAAGACAGCCCCAGCATTTT. Its translation is CASSMGVRQPQHF.

Notes on this clone: This sample includes further DNA sequences coding for the same CDR3. The gene calls are TRBV5-1 and TRBJ1-1; D gene unclear. There are 13 residues in the CDR3. V lost 2 bases to trimming and J lost 1 base, with 6 bases between them. The germline V gene encodes CDR1 SGHRS and CDR2 YFSETQ. The CDR3 loop is CASSLSANTEAFF. The CDR3 coding sequence is TGCGCCAGCAGCTTATCTGCGAACACTGAAGCTTTCTTT.

About this clone: This sample includes further DNA sequences coding for the same CDR3. The chain carries TRBV5-1 and TRBJ1-3; D gene uncertain. This CDR3 region has 14 residues. Trimming took off 4 bases at V and 1 base at J, with 9 bases between the two ends. Germline V gene data show CDR1 as SGHRS and CDR2 as YFSETQ. Here the CDR3 DNA reads TGCGCCAGCAGCGAAGGGTCGTCTGGAAACACCATATATTTT. Translation gives CASSEGSSGNTIYF. The variable domain in full, completed from reference TRBV5-1 and TRBJ1-3, reads KAGVTQTPRYLIKTRGQQVTLSCSPISGHRSVSWYQQTPGQGLQFLFEYFSETQRNKGNFPGRFSGRQFSNSRSEMNVSTLELGDSALYLCASSEGSSGNTIYFGEGSWLTVV.

As regards this clone: A much more abundant neighbour one base away suggests this may be a read error. Other DNA sequences of this sample code for an identical CDR3. The chain links TRBV9 to TRBJ2-5; D is undetermined. CDR3 size: 13 residues. Trimming took 0 bases from V and 2 from J, leaving 5 bases between them. Germline CDR1 reads SGDLS; CDR2 reads YYNGEE. The CDR3 loop reads CASSVGPQETQYF. Written as DNA, the CDR3 is TGTGCCAGCAGCGTAGGGCCACAAGAGACCCAGTACTTC. Drawing the rest from reference TRBV9 and TRBJ2-5, the complete variable domain is DSGVTQTPKHLITATGQRVTLRCSPRSGDLSVYWYQQSLDQGLQFLIQYYNGEERAKGNILERFSAQQFPDLHSELNLSSLELGDSALYFCASSVGPQETQYFGPGTRLLVL.

The chain employs TRBV7-9 and TRBJ2-7; 10 bases fit TRBD1. Germline CDR1 and CDR2: SEHNR and FQNEAQ (reference sequence). V trimming: 5 bases; J trimming: 4 bases; junction bases outside the gene matches: 5. The CDR3 is 14 residues long. In DNA form, the CDR3 reads TGTGCCAGCAGCGGCCGGGACAGGGGTTACGAGCAGTACTTC. Encoded protein: CASSGRDRGYEQYF.

The rearrangement links TRBV6-5 to TRBJ1-1; TRBD1 matches at 7 bases. CDR1 and CDR2 (germline): MNHEY, SVGAGI. The CDR3 consists of 13 residues. Trimming cost V 5 bases and J 4 bases; bases outside gene matches: 4. The CDR3, as DNA: TGTGCCAGCAGTAAATCAGGGGGCACTGAAGCTTTCTTT. The encoded protein is CASSKSGGTEAFF.

The chain recombines TRBV19 with TRBJ2-2; a weak D match, TRBD2 (5 bases). Germline assignment: CDR1 LNHDA and CDR2 SQIVND (reference sequence). This CDR3 region has 16 residues. V gave up 7 bases and J gave up 9 bases, with 24 bases separating them. DNA for the CDR3: TGTGCCAGTAATCACCCCGCGGGTCTAGCCTCCAGGGAGCTGTTTTTT. Translation gives CASNHPAGLASRELFF.